This T cell receptor beta chain was profiled in a study of naive and memory T cell subsets. Whole-study results and caveats: Naive and memory repertoire findings lacked a ground truth for validation. Especially in CD8 cells, naive repertoires contained a few larger clonotypes, possibly CD45RA-re-expressing memory cells. Over 85% of naive TCR sequences appeared only once, unlike memory subsets.

This clonotype was picked up a small number of times. Its matching antigen is unknown. The beta constant-region primer was an equimolar mix of two oligonucleotides covering TRBC1 and TRBC2. Nested alpha and beta constant-region primers with the SP2 primer drove four PCR rounds on ligated cDNA. Each CDR3 protein is one row after TCRdb ran MiXCR on the UMI-ligation and nested PCR reads. The sample holds around 160,000 distinct CDR3 sequences; roughly 22% are singletons and the top ten take 0.09% to 0.13%. Trimming took 2 bases from V and 4 from J; bases not matched to a gene: 4. This CDR3 comprises 15 residues. Germline V gene sequence: CDR1 SGHAT, CDR2 FQNNGV. After the first PCR, alpha and beta chain libraries were processed separately.

The material sequenced was naive CD4+ T cells from blood. The genes are TRBV11-2 and TRBJ2-3; 9 positions match TRBD2. The sequence was collected from a human donor in good health. The CDR3 DNA reads TGTGCCAGCAGCTTACGGCGGGGGGGCCCAGATACGCAGTATTTT. It yields the protein CASSLRRGGPDTQYF.